Below, 13 T cell receptor beta chains from the same sample are listed, as sequenced in a study of regulatory T cells in long-lasting Graves disease listed by TCRdb under 2021. The method was multiplex PCR. These reads were obtained on an Illumina HiSeq 4000. To build TCR beta libraries, CDR3 regions were amplified by Arm-PCR using iRepertoire HTBI primers. Using fastp trimming at Q25 and MiXCR clonotype assembly, TCRdb reanalyzed the public sequencing data and kept in-frame beta chains. Identical CDR3 protein sequences are pooled into one entry, listed with their most common genes and DNA. In this sample the table shows approximately 400,000 distinct CDR3 sequences, about a quarter of which occur a single time. The ten largest clones capture around 26% of the sample. The time point label on this specimen signifies: persistent/refractory GD, antithyroid drugs over 5 years with positive TRAb. RNA was extracted from PBMCs in TRIzol for both TCR sequencing and RNA sequencing.

Specimen: peripheral blood mononuclear cells (PBMCs), collected when the disease was refractory, from a patient treated with antithyroid drugs. The origin of the receptors is a female donor with Graves disease.

A single count supports this clonotype. The chain has TRBV12-3 or TRBV12-4 and TRBJ1-2, with 11 nucleotides matching TRBD1. The CDR3 sequence is 15 residues long. V was clipped by 5 bases and J by 4 bases; unmatched bases: 6. The CDR3 DNA follows: TGTGCCAGCAGTACCACCGGGACAGGGGGCTATGGCTACACCTTC. It yields the protein CASSTTGTGGYGYTF.

The V call is TRBV30, the J call TRBJ2-7, with D unresolved. V was shortened by 2 bases and J by 0 bases, with 11 bases between the two germline ends. Germline loops: CDR1 GTSNPN, CDR2 SVGIG (reference sequence). This CDR3 has 14 residues. The CDR3 loop reads CAWSHLGNSYEQYF. The CDR3 DNA follows: TGTGCCTGGAGTCATCTGGGTAACTCCTACGAGCAGTACTTC.

This clonotype was picked up many times. V gene TRBV7-2 combines with J gene TRBJ2-5; D gene uncertain. Per the germline V gene, CDR1 is SGHTA and CDR2 is FQGNSA. The V gene lost 1 base and the J gene lost 5 bases, with 5 bases spanning the gap. The CDR3 is 12 residues long. The CDR3 DNA reads TGTGCCAGCAGCTTAGATTGGGAGACCCAGTACTTC. It specifies CASSLDWETQYF.

CDR3: CASSLVSGELNEQFF. The DNA for the CDR3 is TGTGCCAGCAGCTTAGTTAGCGGGGAACTTAATGAGCAGTTCTTC. V and J are TRBV7-2 and TRBJ2-1; 8 bases agree with TRBD2. Per germline, CDR1 SGHTA and CDR2 FQGNSA. The CDR3 is 15 amino acids. The J segment lost 7 bases and the V segment lost 1 base, leaving 6 bases of the junction unmatched.

The chain's CDR3 is CATQALGVAYEQYF. DNA for the CDR3: TGTGCCACCCAAGCCTTAGGGGTCGCCTACGAGCAGTACTTC. This chain connects TRBV6-2 or TRBV6-3 to TRBJ2-7, with a possible D match to TRBD1 (5 bases). The CDR3 runs to 14 residues. V lost 10 bases and J lost 2, with 18 bases in between. Germline CDR1 and CDR2: MNHEY and SVGEGT.

This clonotype turned up a few times. This sequence joins TRBV2 and TRBJ2-1; 8 bases are shared with TRBD2. Germline V gene lookup returns CDR1 SNHLY and CDR2 FYNNEI. There are 18 residues in the CDR3. Losses at the gene ends were 0 bases for V and 7 bases for J; bases not matched to a gene: 14. Here the CDR3 DNA reads TGTGCCAGCAGTGAAGCTTGGACTAAAGCGGGAGCGTTAAATGAGCAGTTCTTC. Translation: CASSEAWTKAGALNEQFF.

This clonotype was recorded many times. The chain is built from TRBV20-1 and TRBJ2-5; possibly TRBD2 for D (5 bases). This CDR3 region has 13 residues. The germline gives CDR1 DFQATT, CDR2 SNEGSKA (reference sequence). V lost 5 bases, J lost 5 bases, and 15 bases lay in between. CDR3 DNA: TGCAGTGCTCCTACTATTTCGGGGGAGACCCAGTACTTC. Protein: CSAPTISGETQYF.

V usage is TRBV7-2 and J usage is TRBJ2-7; 9 bases line up with TRBD1. The CDR3 is 16 residues long. V shed 2 bases, J shed 6 bases, and the junction held 11 bases outside the gene matches. Germline assignment: CDR1 SGHTA and CDR2 FQGNSA. The DNA of the CDR3 is TGTGCCAGCAGCTTAACACCGGGACAGGGTGGTAGCGAGCAGTACTTC. Protein: CASSLTPGQGGSEQYF. Filled out from reference TRBV7-2 and TRBJ2-7, the complete variable domain reads GAGVSQSPSNKVTEKGKDVELRCDPISGHTALYWYRQSLGQGLEFLIYFQGNSAPDKSGLPSDRFSAERTGGSVSTLTIQRTQQEDSAVYLCASSLTPGQGGSEQYFGPGTRLTVT.

The V call is TRBV19, the J call TRBJ1-5, with TRBD1 matching 9 bases. V gave up 1 base and J gave up 15 bases; unmatched junction bases: 13. This CDR3 has 15 amino acids. Per germline, CDR1 LNHDA and CDR2 SQIVND (reference sequence). CDR3 bases: TGTGCCAGTAGTATAGCCGGACAGGGGAAGGGTTTGGTGCATTTT. It translates to CASSIAGQGKGLVHF.

The rearrangement links TRBV5-4 to TRBJ2-7, with 9 bases aligning to TRBD2. This CDR3 has 19 residues. V was clipped by 0 bases and J by 3 bases; unmatched bases: 16. The germline V gene has CDR1 SGHNT and CDR2 YYREEE (reference sequence). The CDR3 sequence: CASSLDTGLAGSSHYEQYF. CDR3 nucleotides: TGTGCCAGCAGCTTGGACACCGGGCTAGCGGGATCTAGCCACTACGAGCAGTACTTC.

This clonotype was found many times. This chain joins TRBV7-2 and TRBJ1-1; possible D gene TRBD1, 5 bases. The CDR3 loop spans 16 amino acids. Between the trimmed V and J ends, which lost 5 bases and 5 bases, there was a span of 21 bases. Germline V gives CDR1 SGHTA, CDR2 FQGNSA. The CDR3 is CASSQDPGRRHTEAFF. Written as DNA, the CDR3 is TGTGCCAGCAGCCAAGACCCGGGACGCCGCCATACTGAAGCTTTCTTT.

This clonotype was seen only a few times. This rearrangement joins TRBV29-1 to TRBJ1-1; D is unresolved. The length of the CDR3 is 13 residues. CDR1 and CDR2 (germline): SQVTM, ANQGSEA. Trimming took 7 bases from V and 0 from J, leaving 12 bases between them. CDR3 DNA: TGCAGCGGGTTGTGGGGAGTGAACACTGAAGCTTTCTTT. Its translation: CSGLWGVNTEAFF.

This clonotype was recorded many times. The rearrangement uses TRBV2 and TRBJ1-1; D is ambiguous. Germline assignment: CDR1 SNHLY and CDR2 FYNNEI. V was trimmed by 11 bases and J by 3 bases, leaving 10 bases between them. CDR3 length: 11 residues. The CDR3 is CADRFHTEAFF. The DNA of the CDR3 is TGTGCCGACCGTTTTCACACTGAAGCTTTCTTT.